This T cell receptor beta chain was profiled in a study of blood T cell repertoires in COVID-19. Repertoires were generated with immunoSEQ multiplex PCR, while TCRdb's copy carries only in-frame clones and drops some. The table includes 200,000 to 250,000 clones, roughly nine tenths detected once. The V and J ends lost 6 bases and 10 bases respectively, with 10 bases between them. This CDR3 spans 11 amino acids. CDR1 is MNHNY and CDR2 is SVGAGI in the germline V gene (reference sequence). The gene calls are TRBV6-6 and TRBJ2-1; the D gene is possibly TRBD1 (6 bases). The sequence derives from a man between 60 and 75 years old with acute or convalescent COVID-19. Sequencing was performed on peripheral blood. The CDR3 loop is CASRFDREQFF. The CDR3 DNA sequence: TGTGCCAGCAGGTTCGACAGGGAGCAGTTCTTC.